A selection of T cell receptor beta chains follows, all from one sample in a study of human T cells and chemical hapten exposure. TCRdb re-called the RACE reads with MiXCR, one entry per CDR3 protein. The sample lists approximately 79,000 distinct CDR3 sequences, over 6.5% occurring once. Sequences were derived from whole blood, sampled in connection with sensitization to the hapten diphenylcyclopropenone (DPC). Receptor source: a man between 35 and 55 years old with alopecia areata. Some clones in this sample may be carry-over from other donors' samples. Each CDR3 is given with its conserved first and last residue. D genes are given only for firm matches. A row's size may be missing; if present it is once, few, many or a size class.

-	TRBJ2-5	-	TRBV7-7	CASSLAQGPSETQYF	TGTGCTAGCAGCTTGGCCCAGGGGCCTTCGGAGACCCAGTACTTC
-	TRBJ2-3	TRBD2	TRBV5-1	CASSMTSGGTDTQYF	TGCGCCAGCAGCATGACTAGCGGGGGCACAGATACGCAGTATTTT
few	TRBJ1-5	-	TRBV12-3/TRBV12-4	CASSLAAAFRPQHF	TGTGCCAGCAGTTTAGCAGCCGCCTTTCGTCCCCAGCATTTT
-	TRBJ1-1	-	TRBV21-1	CASSKESGCTVFRICLNTEAFF	TGTGCCAGCAGCAAAGAGTCAGGGTGCACAGTATTCCGAATATGTTTGAACACTGAAGCTTTCTTT
-	TRBJ2-2	-	TRBV7-2	CASSRLQTNTGELFF	TGTGCCAGCAGTCGACTACAAACGAACACCGGGGAGCTGTTTTTT
many	TRBJ1-1	TRBD1	TRBV28	CASSLALGQGNAEAFF	TGTGCCAGCAGTTTAGCCCTTGGACAGGGGAATGCTGAAGCTTTCTTT
-	TRBJ2-1	TRBD2	TRBV11-3	CASSFLGVAGSYNEQFF	TGTGCCAGCAGCTTTCTCGGGGTAGCGGGCTCCTACAATGAGCAGTTCTTC
many	TRBJ1-5	TRBD1	TRBV20-1	CSARDTGGYQPQHF	TGCAGTGCTAGAGATACAGGGGGATATCAGCCCCAGCATTTT
-	TRBJ2-5	-	TRBV7-2	CASRRTEQETQYF	TGTGCCAGCAGACGGACAGAACAAGAGACCCAGTACTTC
few	TRBJ1-5	-	TRBV7-2	CASSLNGQPQHF	TGTGCCAGCAGCTTGAATGGTCAGCCCCAGCATTTT